This entry describes one TCR beta chain. Methods used by the authors: By means of reference gene primer amplification, nucleated cell counts were estimated. Libraries were prepared by immunoSEQ multiplex PCR; TCRdb keeps only in-frame clonotypes and omits some of them. Clone size and V and J calls were adopted from that table, with D and trimming inferred from the DNA. The repertoire holds over 45,000 clones, roughly nine tenths seen once, with around 30% in the top ten. There are 14 residues in the CDR3. Germline loops: CDR1 GTSNPN, CDR2 SVGIG (reference sequence). J lost 3 bases, V lost 1 base, and 5 bases had no gene match. The data were obtained in a study of blood T cell repertoires in COVID-19. Study overall: There were acute and convalescent COVID-19 samples, and they came from the United States, Italy and Spain. In each case, the material was cDNA or gDNA derived from T cells, B-cell-depleted T cells, or PBMCs.

The origin of this receptor is a woman over 75 with acute or convalescent COVID-19. Sequencing used peripheral blood. V usage is TRBV30 and J usage is TRBJ1-1; the match to TRBD1 covers 7 bases. CDR3 coding DNA: TGTGCCTGGAGTGCGGGGCAGGGGGACACTGAAGCTTTCTTT. Its translation: CAWSAGQGDTEAFF.